One sample yielded the 15 T cell receptor beta chains listed below, sequenced in a study of identical twins. TCRdb analysed the 5' RACE reads with MiXCR anew, one entry per CDR3 protein. The sample holds approximately 630,000 distinct CDR3 sequences; under 8.5% are singletons and the top ten take over 1.5%. These data also formed part of another study, on yellow fever vaccine responses in identical twins.

Sequenced sample: PBMCs. These receptors all come from a woman under 30 in good health.

This clonotype has ten or more counts. The J gene is TRBJ1-2, the V gene TRBV5-1, with D possibly matching TRBD1 (5 bases). Per germline, CDR1 SGHRS and CDR2 YFSETQ. V lost 2 bases to trimming and J lost 6 bases, with 11 bases between them. CDR3 length equals 13 residues. In nucleotides, the CDR3 is TGCGCCAGCAGCTTAGCAGGGCTGAATGGCTACACCTTC. Amino acid sequence: CASSLAGLNGYTF.

This clonotype was seen ten or more times. J is TRBJ2-2 and V is TRBV2; no reliable D call. V lost 8 bases to trimming and J lost 2 bases, with 9 bases between them. This CDR3 comprises 13 residues. The germline V gene has CDR1 SNHLY and CDR2 FYNNEI. CDR3: CASGPRNTGELFF. In nucleotides, the CDR3 is TGTGCCAGCGGACCTCGTAACACCGGGGAGCTGTTTTTT.

This clonotype was seen many times. V usage is TRBV12-3 or TRBV12-4 and J usage is TRBJ2-1, with 11 bases matching TRBD2. With V trimmed by 5 bases and J by 6 bases, 6 bases remained unmatched. The CDR3 spans 15 residues. CDR3 DNA sequence: TGTGCCAGCAGTCGCTCTAGCGGGAGGTTCAATGAGCAGTTCTTC. It codes for CASSRSSGRFNEQFF.

The sample holds many counts of this clonotype. V and J are TRBV24-1 and TRBJ2-2; D is tentatively TRBD1 or TRBD2 (5 bases each). Germline lookup yields CDR1 KGHDR and CDR2 SFDVKD. The CDR3 has 16 amino acids. The germline V and J ends were trimmed by 4 bases and 1 base, with 12 bases remaining between them. This chain's CDR3 is CATSDPGTVNTGELFF. The CDR3 nucleotides read TGTGCCACCAGTGACCCCGGGACCGTGAACACCGGGGAGCTGTTTTTT.

With regard to this clonotype: Likely a read error: the CDR3 ends without its conserved phenylalanine or tryptophan. The chain links TRBV3-1 to TRBJ2-1, with TRBD2 identical over 8 bases. The J segment lost 9 bases and the V segment lost 7 bases, leaving 11 bases of the junction unmatched. Germline V lookup: CDR1 LGHDT, CDR2 YNNKEL (reference sequence). The CDR3 spans 14 residues. The CDR3 is CASTSGTRRLEQFS. The CDR3, as DNA: TGTGCCAGCACCTCCGGGACTAGACGGCTTGAGCAGTTCTCC.

The chain carries TRBV29-1 and TRBJ2-7; TRBD2 aligns across 14 bases. J lost 6 bases, V lost 6 bases, and 7 bases had no gene match. The CDR3 is made up of 14 amino acids. From germline, CDR1 is SQVTM and CDR2 ANQGSEA. The CDR3 region is CSVRGLAGGSEQYF. CDR3 DNA sequence: TGCAGCGTGAGAGGACTAGCGGGAGGCTCCGAGCAGTACTTC.

The chain joins TRBV12-3 or TRBV12-4 to TRBJ2-1; tentative D call: TRBD2 (6 bases). V shed 5 bases and J shed 0 bases, with 17 bases lying between them. The CDR3 consists of 17 residues. The CDR3 protein is CASSRNSGLSSYNEQFF. CDR3 nucleotide sequence: TGTGCCAGCAGTCGAAATAGCGGCCTGAGCTCCTACAATGAGCAGTTCTTC.

This clonotype was observed at least ten times. The V gene is TRBV15, the J gene TRBJ2-3; D might be TRBD1 (6 bases). V was shortened by 6 bases and J by 6 bases, with 31 bases between the two germline ends. Germline CDR1 and CDR2: LNHNV and YYDKDF (reference sequence). This CDR3 is 19 amino acids long. CDR3 in DNA: TGTGCCACCAGTAAGAAAGGGGGAACCGGGCCCTACTTTACGGATACGCAGTATTTT. It is translated as CATSKKGGTGPYFTDTQYF.

J is TRBJ2-5 and V is TRBV9, with a tentative D call TRBD2 (6 bases). The CDR3 totals 16 residues. V dropped 3 bases and J dropped 1 base, with 16 bases sitting between them. Germline V gene data show CDR1 as SGDLS and CDR2 as YYNGEE. Here the CDR3 reads CASSGDPQTSQETQYF. The CDR3 DNA reads TGTGCCAGCAGCGGGGACCCACAGACTAGCCAAGAGACCCAGTACTTC.

The chain has TRBV5-1 and TRBJ2-3; D possibly uses TRBD1 or TRBD2 (6 bases each). This CDR3 is 15 amino acids long. V lost 4 bases and J lost 3, with 15 bases in between. Germline V gene sequence: CDR1 SGHRS, CDR2 YFSETQ. The CDR3: CASSPQRGATDTQYF. Written as DNA, the CDR3 is TGCGCCAGCAGCCCACAGAGGGGGGCAACAGATACGCAGTATTTT.

There are many counts of this clonotype. The rearrangement uses TRBV20-1 and TRBJ2-1; D is uncertain. The germline CDR1 and CDR2 sequences are DFQATT and SNEGSKA (reference sequence). This CDR3 has 13 amino acids. Trimming removed 2 bases from V and 3 bases from J, with 8 bases in between. CDR3 sequence (DNA): TGCAGTGCTAGACGACTGGACTACAATGAGCAGTTCTTC. Translated: CSARRLDYNEQFF.

This chain connects TRBV4-1 to TRBJ2-7; 7 nucleotides match TRBD2. Germline lookup yields CDR1 MGHRA and CDR2 YSYEKL. With 0 bases clipped from V and 2 bases from J, the junction kept 7 bases outside the gene matches. CDR3 length: 16 amino acids. CDR3 loop: CASSQEKRGHTYEQYF. The CDR3, as DNA: TGCGCCAGCAGCCAAGAGAAGCGGGGCCATACCTACGAGCAGTACTTC.

This clonotype has only a few counts. V usage is TRBV5-1 and J usage is TRBJ2-5; 10 bases map to TRBD1. After removal of 4 bases from V and 5 bases from J, the junction contained 8 bases not matched to a gene. CDR1 is SGHRS and CDR2 is YFSETQ in the germline V gene. The CDR3 is 15 amino acids. The CDR3 loop reads CASSLGQGEWETQYF. The DNA of the CDR3 is TGCGCCAGCAGCCTTGGACAGGGGGAATGGGAGACCCAGTACTTC.

This clonotype was recorded at least ten times. The chain joins TRBV7-9 to TRBJ2-5; D unclear. V lost 5 bases to trimming and J lost 3 bases, with 10 bases between them. Germline assignment: CDR1 SEHNR and CDR2 FQNEAQ (reference sequence). CDR3 length equals 13 residues. The CDR3 loop reads CASSASNKETQYF. The CDR3 DNA is TGTGCCAGCAGCGCATCAAACAAAGAGACCCAGTACTTC.

This rearrangement joins TRBV27 to TRBJ1-1; weak D call: TRBD1 (5 bases). The ends were cut back, 7 bases at V and 0 bases at J, with 12 bases in the middle. Looked up from germline, CDR1 is MNHEY and CDR2 is SMNVEV (reference sequence). The CDR3 has 14 amino acids. CDR3 sequence: CASKKDSLNTEAFF. The CDR3 DNA reads TGTGCCAGCAAGAAAGACAGTTTGAACACTGAAGCTTTCTTT.